These 21 T cell receptor beta chains were sequenced from one sample in a study of T cell changes during pregnancy in multiple sclerosis. Sequencing used immunoSEQ multiplex PCR; TCRdb keeps in-frame clones, though not all of them. The profile shows about 34,000 clones, roughly nine tenths of them singletons. The source was CD8+ T cells from peripheral blood mononuclear cells, collected before pregnancy. All receptors come from a female donor with multiple sclerosis, enrolled in a pregnancy study.

The V gene is TRBV7-9, the J gene TRBJ2-3; 8 nucleotides match TRBD1. V lost 2 bases, J lost 5 bases, and 6 bases stayed unmatched. This CDR3 has 15 residues. The germline V gene encodes CDR1 SEHNR and CDR2 FQNEAQ (reference sequence). This CDR3 reads CASSLFGTGEDTQYF. Written as DNA, the CDR3 is TGTGCCAGCAGCTTATTCGGGACAGGTGAAGATACGCAGTATTTT.

The genes are TRBV19 and TRBJ2-1, with 7 bases lining up with TRBD2. Unmatched junction bases numbered 3, after V lost 5 bases and J lost 2 bases. The CDR3 has 14 amino acids. CDR1 and CDR2 (germline): LNHDA, SQIVND (reference sequence). The CDR3 sequence is CASSLSGAYNEQFF. CDR3 sequence (DNA): TGTGCCAGTAGTTTGAGCGGGGCCTACAATGAGCAGTTCTTC.

The chain joins TRBV14 to TRBJ2-7; D is uncertain. There are 13 residues in the CDR3. Germline assignment: CDR1 SGHDN and CDR2 FVKESK. V was cut by 5 bases and J by 3 bases, with 11 bases left in between. The CDR3 coding sequence is TGTGCCAGCAGCTCCCTTACGGGCTACGAGCAGTACTTC. It specifies CASSSLTGYEQYF.

This rearrangement joins TRBV30 to TRBJ1-5, with D possibly TRBD1 on 5 matching bases. The CDR3 has 13 amino acids. Germline V gene sequence: CDR1 GTSNPN, CDR2 SVGIG (reference sequence). V dropped 4 bases and J dropped 6 bases, with 13 bases sitting between them. CDR3: CAWNLGAGQPQHF. The CDR3, as DNA: TGTGCCTGGAATTTAGGGGCCGGTCAGCCCCAGCATTTT.

The chain has TRBV6-5 and TRBJ2-1; D possibly corresponds to TRBD2 (5 bases). Trimming pared 0 bases from V and 0 bases from J, leaving 9 bases between. Germline-derived CDR1 and CDR2 are MNHEY and SVGAGI. This CDR3 has 16 amino acids. CDR3 nucleotide sequence: TGTGCCAGCAGTTACTCAGCGGCTAGCTCCTACAATGAGCAGTTCTTC. This sequence encodes CASSYSAASSYNEQFF.

The chain has TRBV7-3 and TRBJ2-1; D is uncertain. V gave up 0 bases and J gave up 9 bases, with 6 bases separating them. Germline V gene sequence: CDR1 SGHTA, CDR2 FQGTGA. The CDR3 extends over 12 amino acids. The CDR3 loop reads CASSLTNSEQFF. For the CDR3, the DNA is TGTGCCAGCAGCTTAACGAATAGTGAGCAGTTCTTC.

The genes are TRBV27 and TRBJ1-3; D is perhaps TRBD1 (6 bases). Germline lookup yields CDR1 MNHEY and CDR2 SMNVEV (reference sequence). The CDR3 spans 15 residues. V lost 3 bases and J lost 1, with 10 bases in between. This CDR3 reads CASSFSTGSGNTIYF. CDR3 nucleotides: TGTGCCAGCAGTTTTTCGACAGGATCTGGAAACACCATATATTTT.

The V gene is TRBV5-1, the J gene TRBJ2-4; 11 bases fit TRBD2. There are 16 residues in the CDR3. The V gene end was trimmed by 0 bases and the J gene end by 6 bases; junction bases not matched to a gene: 5. Per germline, CDR1 SGHRS and CDR2 YFSETQ. The CDR3 loop reads CASSLVTSGSANIQYF. DNA for the CDR3: TGCGCCAGCAGCTTGGTTACTAGCGGGAGTGCAAACATTCAGTACTTC. The full variable domain, rest sourced from reference TRBV5-1 and TRBJ2-4, is KAGVTQTPRYLIKTRGQQVTLSCSPISGHRSVSWYQQTPGQGLQFLFEYFSETQRNKGNFPGRFSGRQFSNSRSEMNVSTLELGDSALYLCASSLVTSGSANIQYFGAGTRLSVL.

This chain connects TRBV30 to TRBJ1-1; 8 nucleotides agree with TRBD1. The CDR3 runs 14 residues. V gave up 5 bases and J gave up 2 bases; unmatched junction bases: 7. Germline CDR1 is GTSNPN and CDR2 is SVGIG (reference sequence). Written as DNA, the CDR3 is TGTGCCTGGCGAGACAGGGGATTCAACACTGAAGCTTTCTTT. This sequence encodes CAWRDRGFNTEAFF.

This chain connects TRBV4-1 to TRBJ1-5; D unclear. The ends were cut back, 0 bases at V and 3 bases at J, with 9 bases in the middle. Germline V gene data show CDR1 as MGHRA and CDR2 as YSYEKL. This CDR3 has 15 residues. CDR3 nucleotide sequence: TGCGCCAGCAGCCAAGAGGGCCAGGCCAATCAGCCCCAGCATTTT. It encodes CASSQEGQANQPQHF.

The J gene is TRBJ2-7, the V gene TRBV7-8; 9 nucleotides align to TRBD2. Germline CDR1 is SGHVS and CDR2 is FQNEAQ. J gave up 7 bases and V 3 bases, and 7 bases lay outside the gene matches. The CDR3 spans 14 residues. The CDR3 is CASSLAGGPSEQYF. CDR3 nucleotides: TGTGCCAGCAGCTTGGCGGGAGGGCCTAGTGAGCAGTACTTC. The entire variable domain, with the rest obtained from reference TRBV7-8 and TRBJ2-7, is as follows: GAGVSQSPRYKVAKRGQDVALRCDPISGHVSLFWYQQALGQGPEFLTYFQNEAQLDKSGLPSDRFFAERPEGSVSTLKIQRTQQEDSAVYLCASSLAGGPSEQYFGPGTRLTVT.

The rearrangement links TRBV30 to TRBJ2-7; 8 bases are a match to TRBD1. The germline V gene has CDR1 GTSNPN and CDR2 SVGIG (reference sequence). J lost 0 bases, V lost 4 bases, and 8 bases had no gene match. The CDR3 length is 15 residues. CDR3 protein: CAWTDRDRSSYEQYF. The CDR3 DNA reads as TGTGCCTGGACTGACCGGGACAGGAGCTCCTACGAGCAGTACTTC.

The chain joins TRBV9 to TRBJ2-3; unclear D gene. The CDR3 is 15 amino acids. V lost 3 bases and J 0 bases, leaving 11 bases between the germline ends. Germline CDR1 and CDR2: SGDLS and YYNGEE. Here the CDR3 DNA reads TGTGCCAGCAGCGCTGGTGGTGGCAGCACAGATACGCAGTATTTT. It is translated as CASSAGGGSTDTQYF.

This sequence joins TRBV6-1 and TRBJ2-3; D might be TRBD2 (5 bases). Trimming cost V 7 bases and J 2 bases, with 10 bases left between them. The CDR3 runs to 13 residues. Looked up from germline, CDR1 is MNHNS and CDR2 is SASEGT. For the CDR3, the DNA is TGTGCCAGCAAGCTAGCTTCCACAGATACGCAGTATTTT. This sequence encodes CASKLASTDTQYF.

The J gene is TRBJ1-1, the V gene TRBV6-6; D ambiguous. Looked up from germline, CDR1 is MNHNY and CDR2 is SVGAGI (reference sequence). V was clipped by 7 bases and J by 0 bases, with 15 bases between them. CDR3 size: 15 residues. The CDR3 nucleotides read TGTGCCAGCAATAGCCGGGTTTCGTTGAACACTGAAGCTTTCTTT. Translation: CASNSRVSLNTEAFF.

V gene TRBV5-1 combines with J gene TRBJ2-3, with 7 bases identical to TRBD2. This CDR3 spans 15 amino acids. Germline V gene data show CDR1 as SGHRS and CDR2 as YFSETQ. The V gene end was trimmed by 4 bases and the J gene end by 2 bases; junction bases not matched to a gene: 7. DNA for the CDR3: TGCGCCAGCAGCCTAGGACTAGGGCACACAGATACGCAGTATTTT. Residues: CASSLGLGHTDTQYF.

Only a few counts were recorded for this clone. The chain couples TRBV2 to TRBJ2-7; a weak D match, TRBD2 (6 bases). Trimming shortened V by 0 bases and J by 4 bases, and 28 bases separated the two germline ends. The CDR3 covers 20 residues. CDR1 and CDR2 from the germline V gene are SNHLY and FYNNEI. CDR3 nucleotide sequence: TGTGCCAGCAGTGAAGCCCCTTTGGTTGTCGGGATGGGGGGAGGATACGAGCAGTACTTC. Protein product: CASSEAPLVVGMGGGYEQYF.

The genes are TRBV4-1 and TRBJ1-4; maybe TRBD1 (6 bases). From germline, CDR1 is MGHRA and CDR2 YSYEKL. Trimming took 0 bases from V and 2 from J, leaving 10 bases between them. The CDR3 sequence is 16 residues long. The DNA for the CDR3 is TGCGCCAGCAGCCAAGATGGACAGCCCACTAATGAAAAACTGTTTTTT. Amino acids: CASSQDGQPTNEKLFF.

J is TRBJ2-1 and V is TRBV5-4; 9 bases agree with TRBD2. V lost 4 bases, J lost 13 bases, and 6 bases stayed unmatched. Germline V CDR1 and CDR2: SGHNT, YYREEE (reference sequence). The CDR3 totals 12 residues. CDR3 residues: CASSQGLAIQFF. As DNA, the CDR3 is TGTGCCAGCAGCCAAGGACTAGCGATACAGTTCTTC.

CDR3 sequence (DNA): TGTGCCAGTAGTATAGCTAGTTTCAGCTCCTACGAGCAGTACTTC. Its protein is CASSIASFSSYEQYF. The chain is built from TRBV19 and TRBJ2-7, with unresolved D. V was shortened by 1 base and J by 0 bases, with 10 bases between the two germline ends. The germline V gene encodes CDR1 LNHDA and CDR2 SQIVND (reference sequence). The CDR3 is 15 residues long. Drawing the rest from reference TRBV19 and TRBJ2-7, the complete variable domain is DGGITQSPKYLFRKEGQNVTLSCEQNLNHDAMYWYRQDPGQGLRLIYYSQIVNDFQKGDIAEGYSVSREKKESFPLTVTSAQKNPTAFYLCASSIASFSSYEQYFGPGTRLTVT.

The chain uses TRBV4-3 and TRBJ1-4, with D possibly being TRBD1 (5 bases). The CDR3 spans 16 residues. Between the trimmed V and J ends, which lost 1 base and 8 bases, there was a span of 17 bases. CDR1 and CDR2 from the germline V gene are LGHNA and YSLEER. CDR3 DNA: TGCGCCAGCAGCCAAGCCATGGGGCGAGGAAGCGAAAAACTGTTTTTT. This encodes CASSQAMGRGSEKLFF.